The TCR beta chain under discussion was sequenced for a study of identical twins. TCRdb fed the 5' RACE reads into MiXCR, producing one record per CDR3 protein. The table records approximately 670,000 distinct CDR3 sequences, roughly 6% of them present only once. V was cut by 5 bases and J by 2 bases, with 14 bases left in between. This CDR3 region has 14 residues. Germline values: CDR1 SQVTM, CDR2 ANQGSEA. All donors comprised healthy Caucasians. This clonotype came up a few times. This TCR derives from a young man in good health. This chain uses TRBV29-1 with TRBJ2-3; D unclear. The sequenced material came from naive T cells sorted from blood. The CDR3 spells CSVPDRNPTDTQYF. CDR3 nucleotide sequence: TGCAGCGTTCCCGACCGCAACCCCACAGATACGCAGTATTTT.